The next 8 T cell receptor beta chains were all read from a single sample in a study of T cells expressing NK-cell markers. From the 5' RACE reads, TCRdb lists one entry per CDR3 protein and no DNA. The repertoire shows some 280,000 distinct CDR3 sequences; the top ten hold approximately 0.42%. Material for sequencing was blood T cells: a sorted CD56 or NKG2C T cell subset, CD4+ or CD8+ T cells, or bulk PBMC T cells (not recorded which). These receptors originate from a man aged 18-30 years in good health.

This chain connects TRBV7-2 to TRBJ2-1; the D call from TCRdb, TRBD1, cannot be confirmed without DNA. Germline CDR1 is SGHTA and CDR2 is FQGNSA. CDR3 length: 12 amino acids. This CDR3 reads CASSFRGGEQFF.

The chain employs TRBV12-3 or TRBV12-4 and TRBJ1-2; no DNA is available, so the TRBD1 call from TCRdb remains unchecked. CDR3 length: 16 amino acids. The CDR3 reads CASSLALGGTNYGYTF.

This rearrangement joins TRBV27 to TRBJ2-2; the TRBD2 assignment by TCRdb is unverifiable without DNA. The CDR3 is 16 residues long. Germline lookup yields CDR1 MNHEY and CDR2 SMNVEV (reference sequence). Here the CDR3 reads CASRRSTGGDTGELFF.

The V call is TRBV24-1, the J call TRBJ2-3; as DNA is missing, the TRBD1 call by TCRdb cannot be tested. Germline V gene lookup returns CDR1 KGHDR and CDR2 SFDVKD. CDR3 length: 14 residues. The CDR3 sequence is CATSAPAFGGTQYF.

The chain employs TRBV12-3 or TRBV12-4 and TRBJ1-2; TCRdb proposes TRBD1, but this gene call is untestable without DNA. The CDR3 length is 16 residues. CDR3 residues: CASKWGQGFQQNGYTF.

This chain joins TRBV24-1 and TRBJ2-1; TCRdb's assignment of TRBD1 cannot be checked, as there is no DNA. The length of the CDR3 is 14 residues. The germline gives CDR1 KGHDR, CDR2 SFDVKD. The CDR3 region is CATSAGTGNNEQFF.

The chain recombines TRBV12-3 or TRBV12-4 with TRBJ2-3; TCRdb's D call, TRBD2, is unchecked because there is no DNA. CDR3 length: 16 amino acids. CDR3 sequence: CASREVWARDTDTQYF.

V gene TRBV29-1 combines with J gene TRBJ2-1; the TRBD2 assignment by TCRdb is unverifiable without DNA. CDR1 and CDR2 from the germline V gene are SQVTM and ANQGSEA. The CDR3 is 15 amino acids. CDR3 protein: CSVVRPGLKDNEQFF.